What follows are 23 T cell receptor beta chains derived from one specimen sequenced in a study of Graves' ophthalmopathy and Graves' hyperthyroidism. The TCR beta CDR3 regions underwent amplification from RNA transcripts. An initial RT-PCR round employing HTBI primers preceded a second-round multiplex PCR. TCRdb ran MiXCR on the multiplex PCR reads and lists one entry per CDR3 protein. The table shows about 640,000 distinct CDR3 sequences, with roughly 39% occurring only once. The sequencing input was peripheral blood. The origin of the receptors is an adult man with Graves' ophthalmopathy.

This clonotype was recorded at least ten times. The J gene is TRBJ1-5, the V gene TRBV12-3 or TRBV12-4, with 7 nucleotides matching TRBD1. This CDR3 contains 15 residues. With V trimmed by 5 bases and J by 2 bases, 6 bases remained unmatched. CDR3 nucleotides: TGTGCCAGCAGTCTGGAGGGGGCGGGCAATCAGCCCCAGCATTTT. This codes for CASSLEGAGNQPQHF.

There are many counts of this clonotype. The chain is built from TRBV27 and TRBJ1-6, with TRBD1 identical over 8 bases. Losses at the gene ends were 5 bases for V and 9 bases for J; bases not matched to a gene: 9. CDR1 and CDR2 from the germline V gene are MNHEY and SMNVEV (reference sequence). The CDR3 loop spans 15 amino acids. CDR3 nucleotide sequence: TGTGCCAGCAGTACCCTAGACAGGGGAGCTTCACCCCTCCACTTT. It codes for CASSTLDRGASPLHF.

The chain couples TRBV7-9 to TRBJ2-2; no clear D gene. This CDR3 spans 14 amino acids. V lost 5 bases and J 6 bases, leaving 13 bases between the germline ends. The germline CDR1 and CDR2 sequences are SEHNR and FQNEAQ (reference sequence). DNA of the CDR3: TGTGCCAGCAGCCCAATTGGAACGGCCGGGGAGCTGTTTTTT. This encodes CASSPIGTAGELFF.

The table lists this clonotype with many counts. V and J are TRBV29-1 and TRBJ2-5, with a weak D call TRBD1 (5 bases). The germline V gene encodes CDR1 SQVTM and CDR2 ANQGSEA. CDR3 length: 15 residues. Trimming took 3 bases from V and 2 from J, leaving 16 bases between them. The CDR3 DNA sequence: TGCAGCGTTGAGGTAGGGGTCACCATACAAGAGACCCAGTACTTC. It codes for CSVEVGVTIQETQYF.

The CDR3 spells CASRTSGRNGGELFF. In DNA, the CDR3 is TGTGCCAGTAGGACTAGCGGGAGAAACGGCGGGGAGCTGTTTTTT. V is TRBV5-4 and J is TRBJ2-2; 13 positions match TRBD2. This CDR3 contains 15 residues. The germline gives CDR1 SGHNT, CDR2 YYREEE (reference sequence). The trim removed 8 bases at V and 7 bases at J, leaving 8 bases unmatched. The full variable domain, in which reference TRBV5-4 and TRBJ2-2 provide the parts outside the CDR3, is ETGVTQSPTHLIKTRGQQVTLRCSSQSGHNTVSWYQQALGQGPQFIFQYYREEENGRGNFPPRFSGLQFPNYSSELNVNALELDDSALYLCASRTSGRNGGELFFGEGSRLTVL.

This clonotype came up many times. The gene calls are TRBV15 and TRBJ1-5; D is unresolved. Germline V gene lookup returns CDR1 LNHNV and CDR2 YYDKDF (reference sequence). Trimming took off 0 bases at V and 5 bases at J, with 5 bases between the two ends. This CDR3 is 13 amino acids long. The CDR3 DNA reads TGTGCCACCAGCAGAGATGTTGATCAGCCCCAGCATTTT. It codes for CATSRDVDQPQHF.

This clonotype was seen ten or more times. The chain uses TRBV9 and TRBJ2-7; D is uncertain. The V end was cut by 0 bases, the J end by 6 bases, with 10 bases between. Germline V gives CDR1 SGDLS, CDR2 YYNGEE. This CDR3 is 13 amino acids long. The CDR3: CASSVASVAEQYF. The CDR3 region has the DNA TGTGCCAGCAGCGTAGCCAGTGTCGCCGAGCAGTACTTC.

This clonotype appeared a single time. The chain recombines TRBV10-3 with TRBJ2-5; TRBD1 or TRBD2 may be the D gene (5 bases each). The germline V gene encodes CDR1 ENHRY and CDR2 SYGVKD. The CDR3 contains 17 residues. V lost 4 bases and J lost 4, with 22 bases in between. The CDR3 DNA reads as TGTGCCATCAGTGGGCGTATTCAAGGGACCCAGGGAGAGACCCAGTACTTC. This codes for CAISGRIQGTQGETQYF.

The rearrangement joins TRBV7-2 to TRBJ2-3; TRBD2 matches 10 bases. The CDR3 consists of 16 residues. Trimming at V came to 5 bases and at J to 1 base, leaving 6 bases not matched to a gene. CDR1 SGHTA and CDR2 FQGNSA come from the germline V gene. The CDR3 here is CASSQDLAGGTDTQYF. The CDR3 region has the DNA TGTGCCAGCAGCCAAGATCTAGCGGGGGGCACAGATACGCAGTATTTT.

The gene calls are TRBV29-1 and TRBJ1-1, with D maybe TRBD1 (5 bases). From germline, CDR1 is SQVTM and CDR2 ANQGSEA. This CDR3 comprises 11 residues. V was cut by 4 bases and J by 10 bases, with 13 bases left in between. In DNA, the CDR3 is TGCAGCGTTGTGCCAGGGCGTAGAGCTTTCTTT. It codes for CSVVPGRRAFF.

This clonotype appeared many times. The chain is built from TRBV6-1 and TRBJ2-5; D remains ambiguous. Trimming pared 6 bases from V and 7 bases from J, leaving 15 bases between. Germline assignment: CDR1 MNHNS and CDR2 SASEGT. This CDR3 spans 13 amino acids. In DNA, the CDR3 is TGTGCCAGCAGCGGTTCCCCTGGCGGGACCCAGTACTTC. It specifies CASSGSPGGTQYF.

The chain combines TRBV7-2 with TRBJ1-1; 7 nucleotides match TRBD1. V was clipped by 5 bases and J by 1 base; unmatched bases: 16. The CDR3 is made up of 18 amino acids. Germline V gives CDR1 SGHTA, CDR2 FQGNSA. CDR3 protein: CASSLARQGRYENTEAFF. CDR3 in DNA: TGTGCCAGCAGCCTTGCCCGACAGGGACGCTACGAGAACACTGAAGCTTTCTTT.

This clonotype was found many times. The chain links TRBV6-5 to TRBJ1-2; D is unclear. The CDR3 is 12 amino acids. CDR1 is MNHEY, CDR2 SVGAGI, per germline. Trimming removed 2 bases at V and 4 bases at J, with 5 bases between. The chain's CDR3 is CASSYSFYGYTF. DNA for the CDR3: TGTGCCAGCAGTTACAGTTTCTATGGCTACACCTTC.

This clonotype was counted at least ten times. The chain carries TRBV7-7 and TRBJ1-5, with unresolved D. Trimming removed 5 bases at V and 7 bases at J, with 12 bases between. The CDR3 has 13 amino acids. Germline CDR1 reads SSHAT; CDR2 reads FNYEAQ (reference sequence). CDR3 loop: CASSADLGQPQHF. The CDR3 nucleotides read TGTGCCAGCAGCGCCGACTTAGGCCAGCCCCAGCATTTT.

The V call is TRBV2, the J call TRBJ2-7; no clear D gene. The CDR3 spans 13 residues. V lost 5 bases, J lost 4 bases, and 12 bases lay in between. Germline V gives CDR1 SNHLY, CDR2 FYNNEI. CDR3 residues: CASSYHKEYEQYF. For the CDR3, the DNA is TGTGCCAGCAGTTACCACAAAGAGTACGAGCAGTACTTC.

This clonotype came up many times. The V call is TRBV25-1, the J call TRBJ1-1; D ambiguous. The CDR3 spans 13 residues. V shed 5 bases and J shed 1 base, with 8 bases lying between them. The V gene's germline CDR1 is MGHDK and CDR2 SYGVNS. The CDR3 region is CASSMSSNTEAFF. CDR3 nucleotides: TGTGCCAGCAGTATGAGTTCGAACACTGAAGCTTTCTTT.

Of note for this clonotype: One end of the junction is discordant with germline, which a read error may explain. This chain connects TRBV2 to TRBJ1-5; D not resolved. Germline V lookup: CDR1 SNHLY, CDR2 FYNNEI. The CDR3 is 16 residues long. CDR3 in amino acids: CASSEFGISGGQPQHF. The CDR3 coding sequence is TGCGCCAGCAGTGAGTTCGGGATTTCGGGCGGACAGCCCCAGCATTTT.

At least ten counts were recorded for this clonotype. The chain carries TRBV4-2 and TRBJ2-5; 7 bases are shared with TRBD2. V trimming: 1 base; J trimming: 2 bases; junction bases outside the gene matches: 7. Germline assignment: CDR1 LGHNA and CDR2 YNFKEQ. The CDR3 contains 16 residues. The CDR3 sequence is CASSQGTAGRQETQYF. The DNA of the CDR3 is TGTGCCAGCAGCCAAGGAACAGCGGGGAGGCAAGAGACCCAGTACTTC.

The CDR3 DNA is TGCAGTGCCCGGGTGGGGGCTAGCACAGATACGCAGTATTTT. Its translation is CSARVGASTDTQYF. The rearrangement joins TRBV20-1 to TRBJ2-3, with a tentative D call TRBD1 (6 bases). There are 14 residues in the CDR3. The germline V gene has CDR1 DFQATT and CDR2 SNEGSKA (reference sequence). V was shortened by 6 bases and J by 0 bases, with 13 bases between the two germline ends.

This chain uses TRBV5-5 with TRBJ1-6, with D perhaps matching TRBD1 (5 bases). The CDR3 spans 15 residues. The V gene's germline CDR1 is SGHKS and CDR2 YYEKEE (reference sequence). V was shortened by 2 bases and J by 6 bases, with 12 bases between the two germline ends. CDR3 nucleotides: TGTGCCAGCAGCTTATTTGGGGCGCGTAATTCACCCCTCCACTTT. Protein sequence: CASSLFGARNSPLHF.

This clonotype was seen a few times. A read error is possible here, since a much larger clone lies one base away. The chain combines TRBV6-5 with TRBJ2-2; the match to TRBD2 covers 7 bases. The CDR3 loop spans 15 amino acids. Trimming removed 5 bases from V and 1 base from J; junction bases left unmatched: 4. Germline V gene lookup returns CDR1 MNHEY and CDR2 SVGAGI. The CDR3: CASSEASGNTGELFF. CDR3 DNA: TGTGCCAGCAGTGAAGCTAGCGGGAACACCGGGGAGCTGTTTTTT.

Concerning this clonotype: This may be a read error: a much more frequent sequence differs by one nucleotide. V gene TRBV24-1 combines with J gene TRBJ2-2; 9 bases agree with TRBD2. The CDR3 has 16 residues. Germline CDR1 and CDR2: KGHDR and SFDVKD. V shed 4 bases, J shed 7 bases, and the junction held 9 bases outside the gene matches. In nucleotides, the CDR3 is TGTGCCACCAGTGAGGGGAGACTAGCGGAAGTCGGGGAGCTGTTTTTT. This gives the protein CATSEGRLAEVGELFF.

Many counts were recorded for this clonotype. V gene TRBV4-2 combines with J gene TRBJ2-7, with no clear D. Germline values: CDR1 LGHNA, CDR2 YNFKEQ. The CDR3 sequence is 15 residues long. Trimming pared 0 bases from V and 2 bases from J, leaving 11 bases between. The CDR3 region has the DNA TGTGCCAGCAGCCAAGATTTCCAGCCAGCCTACGAGCAGTACTTC. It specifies CASSQDFQPAYEQYF.